The T cell receptor (beta chain) under discussion was sequenced for a study of vaccination and CD4 T cells after COVID-19 (dated by TCRdb to the early 2020s). About the study as a whole: Every convalescent patient had a positive nasal swab PCR test for SARS-CoV-2, with mild disease in 8 to 10 patients and severe disease in one. In the convalescent cohort there were six males and four females, among whom were two Hispanic individuals, seven Caucasians, two Asians and one multiracial person. Participants got two doses of the Pfizer-BioNTech BNT162b2 vaccine (n=8) or two doses of the Moderna mRNA-1273 vaccine (n=2). Post-COVID blood samples were collected from convalescent patients a median of roughly 100 days after diagnosis, with a range of roughly 30 to 161 days. The time from the second vaccine dose to post-vaccine blood sampling had a median of roughly 70 days and ranged from roughly 13 to 241 days. In more than eight COVID-19 convalescent patients and a handful of infection-naive healthy vaccine recipients, researchers compared the spike-specific CD4+ TCR repertoire from before mRNA vaccination with the repertoire from after. Broader findings and caveats from the paper: Among convalescent patients, a median roughly 90% of the SARS-CoV-2-reactive clones seen after vaccination appeared only after vaccination, which suggests priming specific to the vaccine. Although the median number of SARS-CoV-2-reactive clonotypes went up from roughly 19 after infection to 38 after vaccination, the increase was not significant. Only a relatively small number of convalescent patients were included in the study, and early timepoints following natural infection were not analyzed. In convalescent patients, nearly all vaccine-specific clones (304 of 307) were found to be mono-reactive for SARS-CoV-2 spike rather than cross-reactive with common cold coronaviruses.

Preparation of the library involved PCR. Data came from an Illumina iSeq 100. The paper's data handling went like this. Non-productive sequences were removed, and CDR3s that did not start with C, did not end with F or W, or were shorter than 7 amino acids were discarded. CDR3 homology was assessed with Levenshtein distances (stringdist) and unrooted phylogenetic trees (ape) in R version 3.6.1. The public reads were run again by TCRdb, first through fastp at Q25 and then through MiXCR, and only productive beta chains were kept. Entries are consolidated by CDR3 protein sequence, retaining the most common genes and DNA. The V and J calls reflect TCRdb's pipeline rather than the authors' work. Across this sample there are around 20,000 distinct CDR3 sequences, with approximately 62% seen only once. 0.9% to 1.2% of the sample is in the top ten clones. As for this clonotype: Its specific antigen is unknown. No qualities accompany the bases; no much larger clone lies one base away.

The positive SARS-CoV-2 PCR tests of the convalescent patients were dated from March to December 2020, before the Alpha, Beta and Delta variants emerged in the United States. PBMCs were separated from whole blood using Ficoll-Paque Plus gradient centrifugation and then either used fresh or cryopreserved at -140C. The TCR originated in a human donor who had recovered from COVID-19. The sample was CD4+ T cells from blood, taken after SARS-CoV-2 vaccination.

The nucleotide sequence reads TGCAGTGCTCCCCGACTAGCGAGCTCCTACAATGAGCAGTTCTTC. It encodes CSAPRLASSYNEQFF. The chain is made from TRBV20-1 and TRBJ2-1; 8 nucleotides in the junction match TRBD2. In the germline V gene (reference sequence), CDR1 corresponds to DFQATT and CDR2 to SNEGSKA. The CDR3, from cysteine to phenylalanine, totals 15 residues. Solely the CDR3 DNA is kept, with 45 bases framed from the first base. The germline V and J ends show losses of 5 bases and 0 bases respectively, and no gene match explains 6 bases of the junction.